Listed here are 23 T cell receptor beta chains from one sample, sequenced in a study of blood T cell repertoires in COVID-19. Assay used: immunoSEQ multiplex PCR; TCRdb lists only in-frame clones, some missing. The table records about 90,000 clones, approximately 92% of them present only once. Sequencing input: peripheral blood. Source of these receptors: a woman in her fifties or sixties with active COVID-19.

The chain recombines TRBV6-1 with TRBJ2-7; possibly TRBD2 for D (6 bases). V lost 3 bases to trimming and J lost 6 bases, with 15 bases between them. CDR1 is MNHNS, CDR2 SASEGT, per germline. CDR3 length: 14 residues. The CDR3 here is CASSDPPPGAEQYF. As DNA, the CDR3 is TGTGCCAGCAGTGACCCTCCGCCGGGAGCCGAGCAGTACTTC.

V gene TRBV19 combines with J gene TRBJ2-1; 9 nucleotides align to TRBD2. Trimming cost V 7 bases and J 4 bases; bases outside gene matches: 14. The CDR3 covers 17 residues. Germline V gene data show CDR1 as LNHDA and CDR2 as SQIVND (reference sequence). The CDR3 loop is CASTRLAGKMGYNEQFF. CDR3 DNA sequence: TGTGCCAGTACCCGCCTAGCGGGGAAGATGGGGTACAATGAGCAGTTCTTC.

The V and J genes are TRBV28 and TRBJ2-4; TRBD1 matches at 8 bases. Germline assignment: CDR1 MDHEN and CDR2 SYDVKM. CDR3 length: 13 residues. The ends lost 2 bases at V and 7 bases at J; junction bases unmatched: 1. CDR3 sequence (DNA): TGTGCCAGCAGTTTAACAGGGGGGAACATTCAGTACTTC. Its protein is CASSLTGGNIQYF.

The V call is TRBV29-1, the J call TRBJ1-2, with D possibly matching TRBD1 (6 bases). The V end lost 4 bases, the J end lost 5 bases, and 8 bases lay between the germline ends. CDR1 SQVTM and CDR2 ANQGSEA come from the germline V gene. This CDR3 is built from 11 residues. The CDR3, as DNA: TGCAGCGTTGCTGGACAGTATGGCTACACCTTC. Amino acids: CSVAGQYGYTF.

The rearrangement uses TRBV7-9 and TRBJ1-1; tentative D call: TRBD1 (5 bases). CDR3 size: 13 residues. Trimming left V 8 bases short and J 0 bases short, with 10 bases between. Germline V gene data show CDR1 as SEHNR and CDR2 as FQNEAQ (reference sequence). CDR3 amino acids: CASAAGMNTEAFF. Here the CDR3 DNA reads TGTGCCAGCGCCGCAGGGATGAACACTGAAGCTTTCTTT.

V is TRBV7-9 and J is TRBJ1-2; D possibly corresponds to TRBD1 (5 bases). CDR1 and CDR2 (germline): SEHNR, FQNEAQ (reference sequence). Trimming took 7 bases from V and 1 from J, leaving 16 bases between them. This CDR3 is built from 15 residues. CDR3 region: CASTPQGGGNYGYTF. The CDR3 DNA sequence: TGTGCCAGCACCCCGCAGGGAGGAGGTAACTATGGCTACACCTTC.

The chain is built from TRBV25-1 and TRBJ2-7; 10 bases are shared with TRBD1. This CDR3 spans 15 amino acids. The J segment lost 5 bases and the V segment lost 3 bases, leaving 7 bases of the junction unmatched. Germline loops: CDR1 MGHDK, CDR2 SYGVNS. Here the CDR3 DNA reads TGTGCCAGCAGTGACTACCGGGACAGGGGAGACGAGCAGTACTTC. Its protein product is CASSDYRDRGDEQYF.

The rearrangement joins TRBV5-4 to TRBJ2-7; 7 bases agree with TRBD2. This CDR3 contains 16 residues. Losses at the gene ends were 0 bases for V and 1 base for J; bases not matched to a gene: 7. Germline V gives CDR1 SGHNT, CDR2 YYREEE (reference sequence). This CDR3 is CASSLVLAGVSYEQYF. CDR3 DNA: TGTGCCAGCAGCTTGGTTTTAGCGGGTGTGTCCTACGAGCAGTACTTC.

This chain connects TRBV15 to TRBJ1-5; the D gene is possibly TRBD1 (6 bases). CDR3 length: 14 residues. Germline assignment: CDR1 LNHNV and CDR2 YYDKDF (reference sequence). The ends were cut back, 5 bases at V and 0 bases at J, with 8 bases in the middle. CDR3 DNA: TGTGCCACCAGCTCCAGGGGTAGCAATCAGCCCCAGCATTTT. Its protein product is CATSSRGSNQPQHF.

The J gene is TRBJ1-1, the V gene TRBV6-2 or TRBV6-3; D unresolved. The CDR3 has 12 amino acids. The germline gives CDR1 MNHEY, CDR2 SVGEGT. V lost 3 bases and J lost 5, with 7 bases in between. The CDR3 loop is CASSYPRTEAFF. The CDR3 nucleotides read TGTGCCAGCAGTTATCCTCGGACTGAAGCTTTCTTT.

The V call is TRBV7-7, the J call TRBJ2-5; D is possibly TRBD1 (7 bases). The CDR3 has 15 amino acids. The V gene lost 3 bases and the J gene lost 3 bases, with 14 bases spanning the gap. CDR1 is SSHAT and CDR2 is FNYEAQ in the germline V gene (reference sequence). CDR3 protein: CASSFSDREEETQYF. CDR3 nucleotides: TGTGCCAGCAGCTTTTCCGACAGGGAGGAAGAGACCCAGTACTTC.

The chain recombines TRBV24-1 with TRBJ1-3, with D perhaps TRBD1 (6 bases). V was pared by 5 bases and J by 2 bases, with 12 bases between. This CDR3 contains 15 residues. Per the germline V gene, CDR1 is KGHDR and CDR2 is SFDVKD. The CDR3 DNA is TGTGCCACCAGTGTTGGGACATCGGCTGGAAACACCATATATTTT. It specifies CATSVGTSAGNTIYF.

The chain employs TRBV18 and TRBJ1-4, with 7 nucleotides matching TRBD1. The germline gives CDR1 KGHSH, CDR2 LQKENI. This CDR3 spans 21 amino acids. The trim removed 1 base at V and 1 base at J, leaving 18 bases unmatched. CDR3 residues: CASSPRAKSQGGFITNEKLFF. The CDR3 bases are TGTGCCAGCTCACCACGAGCGAAGAGCCAGGGGGGATTTATAACTAATGAAAAACTGTTTTTT.

This clone showed up just once. CDR3 amino acids: CASSVLAGQETQYF. For the CDR3, the DNA is TGTGCCAGCAGCGTACTAGCGGGCCAAGAGACCCAGTACTTC. This rearrangement joins TRBV7-9 to TRBJ2-5; 9 positions agree with TRBD2. Germline lookup yields CDR1 SEHNR and CDR2 FQNEAQ (reference sequence). This CDR3 is 14 amino acids long. V shed 5 bases, J shed 1 base, and the junction held 2 bases outside the gene matches.

This chain connects TRBV5-1 to TRBJ2-7; 11 bases line up with TRBD2. V shed 0 bases and J 3 bases; nucleotides not matched to a gene: 5. Germline V gives CDR1 SGHRS, CDR2 YFSETQ. This CDR3 contains 16 residues. The CDR3 protein is CASSLVGGTSGYEQYF. CDR3 sequence (DNA): TGCGCCAGCAGCTTGGTAGGTGGGACTAGCGGCTACGAGCAGTACTTC.

The chain is built from TRBV19 and TRBJ1-4; D might be TRBD1 (5 bases). Trimming took off 8 bases at V and 3 bases at J, with 13 bases between the two ends. The CDR3 consists of 14 residues. Germline CDR1 is LNHDA and CDR2 is SQIVND (reference sequence). The CDR3: CASGQGIANEKLFF. CDR3 coding DNA: TGTGCCAGTGGCCAGGGAATAGCTAATGAAAAACTGTTTTTT.

This sequence joins TRBV29-1 and TRBJ2-6, with D tentatively TRBD2 (5 bases). The germline V and J ends were trimmed by 2 bases and 0 bases, with 20 bases remaining between them. Per the germline V gene, CDR1 is SQVTM and CDR2 is ANQGSEA. The CDR3 is made up of 19 amino acids. CDR3 nucleotide sequence: TGCAGCGTTGAATTAGCCCGGGGTAGCCAACCCTCTGGGGCCAACGTCCTGACTTTC. It yields the protein CSVELARGSQPSGANVLTF.

V gene TRBV6-6 combines with J gene TRBJ1-6; D remains unclear. This CDR3 comprises 15 residues. The germline V and J ends were trimmed by 4 bases and 10 bases, with 17 bases remaining between them. From germline, CDR1 is MNHNY and CDR2 SVGAGI (reference sequence). CDR3 region: CASSSPGIAGSPLHF. CDR3 in DNA: TGTGCCAGCAGTTCCCCCGGCATAGCCGGGTCACCCCTCCACTTT.

This chain joins TRBV30 and TRBJ1-6, with 7 bases fitting TRBD1. Germline CDR1 GTSNPN, CDR2 SVGIG (reference sequence). The CDR3 is 16 amino acids. V was clipped by 0 bases and J by 6 bases; unmatched bases: 8. The DNA of the CDR3 is TGTGCCTGGAGTGTACCGGGACAGTTAGGTAATTCACCCCTCCACTTT. Protein sequence: CAWSVPGQLGNSPLHF.

There are a few counts of this clone. The rearrangement uses TRBV28 and TRBJ2-1; TRBD1 agrees at 11 bases. The CDR3 covers 17 residues. V lost 5 bases, J lost 4 bases, and 10 bases stayed unmatched. The germline V gene has CDR1 MDHEN and CDR2 SYDVKM. The CDR3 spells CASSEPMGTGGYNEQFF. CDR3 DNA: TGTGCCAGCAGTGAACCAATGGGGACAGGGGGGTACAATGAGCAGTTCTTC.

The V call is TRBV25-1, the J call TRBJ2-1; 10 positions match TRBD1. Germline CDR1 is MGHDK and CDR2 is SYGVNS. The CDR3 loop spans 16 amino acids. V dropped 4 bases and J dropped 5; count of bases not matched to a gene: 8. This CDR3 reads CASSARDRGVNNEQFF. In DNA form, the CDR3 reads TGTGCCAGCAGTGCCCGGGACAGGGGTGTCAACAATGAGCAGTTCTTC.

V and J are TRBV6-5 and TRBJ1-3, with unresolved D. The CDR3 totals 14 residues. Germline CDR1 and CDR2: MNHEY and SVGAGI. V shed 6 bases and J shed 0 bases, with 9 bases lying between them. CDR3 protein: CASRADYSGNTIYF. The DNA of the CDR3 is TGTGCCAGCAGAGCAGACTACTCTGGAAACACCATATATTTT.

This chain uses TRBV7-9 with TRBJ2-7; TRBD2 matches at 8 bases. Unmatched junction bases numbered 5, after V lost 4 bases and J lost 3 bases. CDR1 is SEHNR and CDR2 is FQNEAQ in the germline V gene (reference sequence). The CDR3 consists of 14 residues. The CDR3 region has the DNA TGTGCCAGCAGCTCGGGGGGGCGGTTCTACGAGCAGTACTTC. Translation gives CASSSGGRFYEQYF.